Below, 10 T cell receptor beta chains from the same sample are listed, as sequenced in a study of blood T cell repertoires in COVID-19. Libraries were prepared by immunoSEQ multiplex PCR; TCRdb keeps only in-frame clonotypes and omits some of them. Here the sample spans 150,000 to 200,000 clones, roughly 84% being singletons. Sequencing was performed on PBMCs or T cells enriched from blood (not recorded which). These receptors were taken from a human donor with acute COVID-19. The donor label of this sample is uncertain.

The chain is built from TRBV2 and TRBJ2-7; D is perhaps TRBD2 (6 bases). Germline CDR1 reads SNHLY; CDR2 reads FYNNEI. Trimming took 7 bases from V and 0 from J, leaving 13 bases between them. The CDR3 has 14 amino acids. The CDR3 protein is CASMGGAYSYEQYF. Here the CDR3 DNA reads TGTGCCAGCATGGGGGGTGCCTACTCCTACGAGCAGTACTTC.

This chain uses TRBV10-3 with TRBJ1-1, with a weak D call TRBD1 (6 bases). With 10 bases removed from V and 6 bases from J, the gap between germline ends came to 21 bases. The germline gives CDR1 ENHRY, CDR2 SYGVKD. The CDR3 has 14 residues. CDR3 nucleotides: TGTGCCACGGACAGTTCGAGGGGTGAGGCTGAAGCTTTCTTT. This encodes CATDSSRGEAEAFF.

The CDR3 DNA is TGTGCCAGCAGCTTACAGGGGGGGACAACTAATGAAAAACTGTTTTTT. Encoded protein: CASSLQGGTTNEKLFF. This chain connects TRBV5-4 to TRBJ1-4, with 8 bases that match TRBD1. Germline CDR1 is SGHNT and CDR2 is YYREEE (reference sequence). This CDR3 has 16 residues. The ends lost 2 bases at V and 0 bases at J; junction bases unmatched: 3.

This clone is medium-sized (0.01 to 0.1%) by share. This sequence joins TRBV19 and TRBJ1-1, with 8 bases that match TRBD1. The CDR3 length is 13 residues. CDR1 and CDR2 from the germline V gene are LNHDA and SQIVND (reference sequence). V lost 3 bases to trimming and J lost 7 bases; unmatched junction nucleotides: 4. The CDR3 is CASSIVGTGEAFF. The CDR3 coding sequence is TGTGCCAGTAGTATCGTAGGGACAGGTGAAGCTTTCTTT.

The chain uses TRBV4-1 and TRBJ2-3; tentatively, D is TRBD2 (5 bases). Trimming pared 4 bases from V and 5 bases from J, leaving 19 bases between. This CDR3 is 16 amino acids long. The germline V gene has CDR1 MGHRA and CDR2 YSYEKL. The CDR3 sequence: CASSPTLRGRVDTQYF. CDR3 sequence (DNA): TGCGCCAGCAGCCCTACGCTCCGGGGAAGGGTAGATACGCAGTATTTT.

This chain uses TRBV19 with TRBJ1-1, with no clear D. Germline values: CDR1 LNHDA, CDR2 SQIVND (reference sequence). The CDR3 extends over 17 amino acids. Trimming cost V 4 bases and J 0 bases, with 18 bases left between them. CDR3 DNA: TGTGCCAGTAGTACTCAAGGAGGGCTCCTCATGAACACTGAAGCTTTCTTT. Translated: CASSTQGGLLMNTEAFF.

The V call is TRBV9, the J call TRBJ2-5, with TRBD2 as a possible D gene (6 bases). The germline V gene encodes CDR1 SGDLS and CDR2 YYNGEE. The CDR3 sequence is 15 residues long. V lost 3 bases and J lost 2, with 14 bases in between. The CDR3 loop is CASSDPGLPQETQYF. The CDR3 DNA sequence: TGTGCCAGCAGCGACCCGGGACTTCCTCAAGAGACCCAGTACTTC.

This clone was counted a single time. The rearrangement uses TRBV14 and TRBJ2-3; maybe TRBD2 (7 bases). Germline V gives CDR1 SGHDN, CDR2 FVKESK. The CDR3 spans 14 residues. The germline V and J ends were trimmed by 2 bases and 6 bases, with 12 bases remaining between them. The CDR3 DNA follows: TGTGCCAGCAGCCAAACGGGGGGCCGCGATACGCAGTATTTT. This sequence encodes CASSQTGGRDTQYF.

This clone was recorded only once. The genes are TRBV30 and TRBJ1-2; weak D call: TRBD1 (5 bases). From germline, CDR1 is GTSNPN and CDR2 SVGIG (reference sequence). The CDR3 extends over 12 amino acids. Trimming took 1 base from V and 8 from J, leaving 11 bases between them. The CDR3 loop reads CAWSEGQAGYTF. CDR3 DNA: TGTGCCTGGAGTGAGGGGCAAGCCGGCTACACCTTC.

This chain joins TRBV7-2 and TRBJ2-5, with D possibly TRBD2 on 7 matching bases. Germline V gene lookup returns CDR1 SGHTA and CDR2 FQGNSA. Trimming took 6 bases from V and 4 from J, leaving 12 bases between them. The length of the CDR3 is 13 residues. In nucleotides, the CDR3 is TGTGCCAGCAGGAGGGGAGGGGGAGAGACCCAGTACTTC. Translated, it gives CASRRGGGETQYF.